This TCR beta chain originates from a study of blood T cell repertoires in COVID-19. Participant age was roughly 18 to 89 years, and participants resided in 24 US areas. CDR1 is MGHDK and CDR2 is SYGVNS in the germline V gene. V gave up 5 bases and J gave up 2 bases, with 14 bases separating them. The CDR3 is made up of 15 amino acids. Using immunoSEQ multiplex PCR, the repertoire was profiled, and TCRdb retains in-frame clones only, with some absent. This repertoire shows roughly 200,000 clones, approximately 80% found once; its top ten account for about 5.5%. This clonotype was obtained from a woman aged 60-70 years with acute COVID-19. The chain joins TRBV25-1 to TRBJ2-3; D is possibly TRBD2 (6 bases). Sequencing input: PBMCs or T cells enriched from blood (not recorded which). The CDR3 nucleotides are TGTGCCAGCAGTACTCCAGCGGGTCTCACAGATACGCAGTATTTT. Its translation: CASSTPAGLTDTQYF.